The 13 T cell receptor beta chains given below trace back to one sample, sequenced in a study of OX40 agonist ivuxolimab in advanced cancers. Assay: immunoSEQ multiplex PCR; the TCRdb copy retains only in-frame clones and omits some. The data show about 81,000 clones, with approximately 85% seen just once and roughly 0.22% held by the top ten. Sample: CD4+ or CD8+ T cells sorted from blood, taken in a trial of the OX40 agonist ivuxolimab. Every receptor here comes from an adult with an advanced solid tumor such as melanoma, head and neck, liver or kidney cancer.

V gene TRBV19 combines with J gene TRBJ2-1, with D possibly matching TRBD2 (6 bases). This CDR3 has 16 amino acids. In germline, CDR1 is LNHDA, CDR2 SQIVND (reference sequence). The V end was cut by 4 bases, the J end by 0 bases, with 13 bases between. The CDR3 nucleotides read TGTGCCAGTAGTAGGGAGGACCAGAGCTCCTACAATGAGCAGTTCTTC. Encoded protein: CASSREDQSSYNEQFF. The variable domain in full, with the rest retrieved from reference TRBV19 and TRBJ2-1, is DGGITQSPKYLFRKEGQNVTLSCEQNLNHDAMYWYRQDPGQGLRLIYYSQIVNDFQKGDIAEGYSVSREKKESFPLTVTSAQKNPTAFYLCASSREDQSSYNEQFFGPGTRLTVL.

The V gene is TRBV7-2, the J gene TRBJ2-3; possible D gene TRBD1, 5 bases. CDR1 and CDR2 (germline): SGHTA, FQGNSA. The CDR3 sequence is 14 residues long. The V end lost 5 bases, the J end lost 3 bases, and 12 bases lay between the germline ends. This CDR3 is CASSQNPGTDTQYF. CDR3 bases: TGTGCCAGCAGCCAGAATCCAGGGACAGATACGCAGTATTTT.

The rearrangement links TRBV4-2 to TRBJ2-5, with 9 bases lining up with TRBD2. The CDR3 runs 16 residues. The junction had 10 bases not matched to a gene; V was cut back by 4 bases and J by 4 bases. The germline V gene encodes CDR1 LGHNA and CDR2 YNFKEQ. The CDR3 here is CASSPVSGSGGETQYF. The CDR3, as DNA: TGTGCCAGCAGCCCCGTTAGCGGGAGTGGCGGAGAGACCCAGTACTTC.

This chain joins TRBV5-4 and TRBJ2-7; D is undetermined. The CDR3 loop spans 13 amino acids. Germline CDR1 SGHNT, CDR2 YYREEE (reference sequence). Trimming stripped 4 bases from V and 3 bases from J, with 11 bases between. CDR3 region: CASSTPPGYEQYF. The DNA of the CDR3 is TGTGCCAGCAGCACACCTCCCGGCTACGAGCAGTACTTC.

The chain combines TRBV18 with TRBJ2-3; 10 bases align to TRBD2. CDR1 is KGHSH and CDR2 is LQKENI in the germline V gene. CDR3 length: 18 amino acids. V shed 6 bases and J 0 bases; nucleotides not matched to a gene: 12. The CDR3 DNA reads as TGTGCCAGCTCCCCCAGAAGAAGCGGGGGGGCAAGCACAGATACGCAGTATTTT. It specifies CASSPRRSGGASTDTQYF.

The chain is built from TRBV9 and TRBJ2-7, with D possibly being TRBD1 or TRBD2 (6 bases each). CDR3 length: 17 residues. The V and J ends lost 0 bases and 0 bases respectively, with 16 bases between them. The germline CDR1 and CDR2 sequences are SGDLS and YYNGEE. The chain's CDR3 is CASSVGGAGWSSYEQYF. The CDR3 bases are TGTGCCAGCAGCGTAGGGGGGGCAGGGTGGAGCTCCTACGAGCAGTACTTC.

This sequence joins TRBV19 and TRBJ2-3, with TRBD2 as a possible D gene (5 bases). This CDR3 is 16 amino acids long. CDR1 and CDR2 (germline): LNHDA, SQIVND (reference sequence). V lost 6 bases to trimming and J lost 2 bases, with 18 bases between them. This chain's CDR3 is CASSFQDSLPTDTQYF. The CDR3 DNA reads TGTGCCAGTAGCTTCCAGGACTCATTGCCCACAGATACGCAGTATTTT.

The sample holds one count of this clone. This chain joins TRBV6-5 and TRBJ2-7; 7 positions agree with TRBD1. V lost 2 bases and J lost 6; bases outside the gene matches: 7. CDR3 length: 14 residues. Germline values: CDR1 MNHEY, CDR2 SVGAGI. For the CDR3, the DNA is TGTGCCAGCAGTTACGACAGGGTTCGAGGCGAGCAGTACTTC. Translating gives CASSYDRVRGEQYF.

The chain recombines TRBV5-4 with TRBJ2-1, with D perhaps TRBD1 or TRBD2 (5 bases each). CDR1 is SGHNT and CDR2 is YYREEE in the germline V gene (reference sequence). V gave up 4 bases and J gave up 11 bases, with 16 bases separating them. This CDR3 has 13 residues. The CDR3 DNA sequence: TGTGCCAGCAGCCCCGAGGGGCGGACACAGCAGTTCTTC. This gives the protein CASSPEGRTQQFF. The variable domain in full, with the rest retrieved from reference TRBV5-4 and TRBJ2-1, is ETGVTQSPTHLIKTRGQQVTLRCSSQSGHNTVSWYQQALGQGPQFIFQYYREEENGRGNFPPRFSGLQFPNYSSELNVNALELDDSALYLCASSPEGRTQQFFGPGTRLTVL.

V is TRBV5-1 and J is TRBJ1-1; a weak D match, TRBD1 (6 bases). The CDR3 extends over 14 amino acids. Germline loops: CDR1 SGHRS, CDR2 YFSETQ. The V gene lost 2 bases and the J gene lost 3 bases, with 11 bases spanning the gap. The CDR3 reads CASSFGGADTEAFF. The DNA for the CDR3 is TGCGCCAGCAGCTTCGGGGGCGCGGACACTGAAGCTTTCTTT.

J is TRBJ2-3 and V is TRBV5-4; the match to TRBD2 covers 8 bases. The CDR3 runs to 16 residues. Germline CDR1 reads SGHNT; CDR2 reads YYREEE (reference sequence). V shed 0 bases, J shed 2 bases, and the junction held 5 bases outside the gene matches. The CDR3 sequence: CASSLGAGALTDTQYF. As DNA, the CDR3 is TGTGCCAGCAGCTTGGGAGCGGGGGCCCTCACAGATACGCAGTATTTT.

In this sample, this clone turned up once. This rearrangement joins TRBV6-6 to TRBJ2-7, with 11 bases matching TRBD2. With 3 bases clipped from V and 3 bases from J, the junction kept 7 bases outside the gene matches. The V gene's germline CDR1 is MNHNY and CDR2 SVGAGI (reference sequence). CDR3 length equals 16 residues. CDR3 DNA: TGTGCCAGCAGTTATCTGACTAGCGGGATAAGCTACGAGCAGTACTTC. It translates to CASSYLTSGISYEQYF.

The J gene is TRBJ1-1, the V gene TRBV28; D gene ambiguous. The ends were cut back, 5 bases at V and 5 bases at J, with 9 bases in the middle. CDR1 and CDR2 (germline): MDHEN, SYDVKM. This CDR3 has 12 residues. In nucleotides, the CDR3 is TGTGCCAGCAGTGATATGGGTACTGAAGCTTTCTTT. It is translated as CASSDMGTEAFF.